This T cell receptor beta chain was found in a study of regulatory T cells in long-lasting Graves disease. Sample time point: persistent/refractory GD, antithyroid drugs over 5 years with positive TRAb. RNA from PBMCs was the source of the TCR library. V was trimmed by 0 bases and J by 6 bases, leaving 17 bases between them. The germline gives CDR1 DFQATT, CDR2 SNEGSKA (reference sequence). This CDR3 is 15 amino acids long. Building the TCR beta libraries relied on iRepertoire HTBI primers, and CDR3 regions underwent Arm-PCR. TCRdb passed the multiplex PCR reads through MiXCR, listing each CDR3 protein once. Of almost 350,000 distinct CDR3 sequences in the sample, around 19% were seen once. This clonotype was detected many times. Its antigen remains unidentified. Notes on the study in general: Persistent patients shared some 2,500 public clonotypes among themselves. Newly diagnosed patients shared fewer, at under 1,000. For persistent Graves' patients, TCR diversity was lower than for newly diagnosed ones.

This clonotype was sampled from a female donor with Graves disease. The chain employs TRBV20-1 and TRBJ1-2; D is uncertain. The sequences come from peripheral blood mononuclear cells (PBMCs), collected when the disease was refractory, from a patient treated with antithyroid drugs. This CDR3 is CSARDPWKGKNGYTF. DNA for the CDR3: TGCAGTGCTAGAGATCCCTGGAAAGGGAAGAATGGCTACACCTTC.